The source of this TCR beta chain is a study of human T cells and chemical hapten exposure. Study results and limitations: Counts of expanded TCRs (at PT1) showed a positive correlation with patch test score.

About this clonotype itself: Its specificity is not known.

TCRdb processed the RACE reads anew with MiXCR; each CDR3 protein has one entry. The sample lists tens of thousands of distinct CDR3 sequences; approximately 10% were seen once. Time point specified: patch test 2, 6 weeks after DPC sensitization. Treatment denoted: therapeutic diphenylcyclopropenone sensitization with weekly scalp DPC. Total RNA was isolated from whole blood that had not been fractionated. Phlebotomy was performed prior to application of every patch test. Donation of samples came from alopecia patients who were 18 to 70 years old and suitable for DPC. The V and J ends lost 2 bases and 4 bases, in that order; junction bases with no gene match: 18. The CDR3 runs 21 residues. Per the germline V gene, CDR1 is MGHDK and CDR2 is SYGVNS.

The receptor was isolated from a woman aged 25 to 39 with alopecia areata. Some clones in this sample may be carry-over from other donors' samples. This specimen consisted of whole blood, obtained in connection with sensitization to the hapten diphenylcyclopropenone (DPC). The chain combines TRBV25-1 with TRBJ2-3; 13 bases line up with TRBD2. CDR3 bases: TGTGCCAGCAGTGAAGAGTCGGTACTGGTACTAGCGGGGGGGAAGGCAGATACGCAGTATTTT. It encodes CASSEESVLVLAGGKADTQYF.